Sequencing of this T cell receptor beta chain was carried out in a study of Ad26.COV2.S vaccination and SARS-CoV-2 variants. Study at large: This donor came from the COV1001 trial of Ad26.COV2.S.

Treatment: 19 received Ad26.COV2.S at low or high dose, single or two shots; roughly five received placebo; per-sample allocation not given. Sampling was performed 63 days after the first vaccine or placebo injection. Sequenced by immunoSEQ multiplex PCR; TCRdb stores in-frame clones only, minus some. The sample records approximately 400,000 clones, about 85% being singletons. The specimen was peripheral blood, collected in a trial of Ad26.COV2.S vaccine versus placebo. This clonotype originated in a person between 18 and 60 years old who received the Ad26.COV2.S COVID-19 vaccine or a placebo.

CDR3 amino acids: CASSLGDRGLGQPQHF. CDR3 DNA sequence: TGTGCCAGCAGCTTAGGTGACAGGGGGCTAGGTCAGCCCCAGCATTTT. The J gene is TRBJ1-5, the V gene TRBV11-2, with TRBD1 matching 10 bases. The CDR3 runs 16 residues. V was pared by 1 base and J by 6 bases, with 6 bases of the junction left unmatched. Germline assignment: CDR1 SGHAT and CDR2 FQNNGV.